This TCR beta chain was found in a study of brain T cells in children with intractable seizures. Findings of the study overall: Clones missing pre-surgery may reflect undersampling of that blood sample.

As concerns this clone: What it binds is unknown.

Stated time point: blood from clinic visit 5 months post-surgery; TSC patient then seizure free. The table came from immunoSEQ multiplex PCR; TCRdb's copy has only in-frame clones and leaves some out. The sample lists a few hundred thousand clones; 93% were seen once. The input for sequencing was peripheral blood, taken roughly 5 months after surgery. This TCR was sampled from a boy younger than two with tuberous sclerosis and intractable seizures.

In DNA form, the CDR3 reads TGTGCCAGCAGCACCCGTCCGCGCGGGAGGACAGATACGCAGTATTTT. Translated: CASSTRPRGRTDTQYF. This sequence joins TRBV7-2 and TRBJ2-3; 8 bases line up with TRBD2. Per the germline V gene, CDR1 is SGHTA and CDR2 is FQGNSA. The CDR3 consists of 16 residues. V shed 5 bases, J shed 3 bases, and the junction held 10 bases outside the gene matches.